Below, 20 T cell receptor beta chains from the same sample are listed, as sequenced in a study of regulatory T cells in long-lasting Graves disease. Arm-PCR of CDR3 regions with iRepertoire HTBI primers generated TCR beta libraries. Via MiXCR, TCRdb re-called the multiplex PCR reads, giving one row per CDR3 protein. The data hold 350,000 to 500,000 distinct CDR3 sequences, with 12% to 15% observed a single time. This sample's time point: newly diagnosed GD, antithyroid drugs for less than 3 months. PBMC-derived RNA was used for the TCR library. These same data were also listed under a study on T cells in Graves' hyperthyroidism and ophthalmopathy.

This sample comprised peripheral blood mononuclear cells (PBMCs), obtained at new diagnosis, from a patient treated with antithyroid drugs. The source of these receptors is a woman in her forties or fifties with Graves disease.

This clonotype was seen many times. This chain links TRBV2 with TRBJ2-1; 7 bases align to TRBD2. V lost 3 bases, J lost 3 bases, and 5 bases stayed unmatched. This CDR3 spans 15 amino acids. The germline V gene encodes CDR1 SNHLY and CDR2 FYNNEI. CDR3 sequence (DNA): TGTGCCAGCAGTGATCTGGGACTAAGCTACAATGAGCAGTTCTTC. This codes for CASSDLGLSYNEQFF.

This clonotype has a handful of counts. The J gene is TRBJ2-2, the V gene TRBV3-1; 10 bases fit TRBD2. The CDR3 totals 21 residues. V shed 5 bases and J 0 bases; nucleotides not matched to a gene: 18. From germline, CDR1 is LGHDT and CDR2 YNNKEL (reference sequence). The CDR3 nucleotides read TGTGCCAGCAGCTACACGACCGCTAGCGGGAGTGGGGTCGCGAACACCGGGGAGCTGTTTTTT. This sequence encodes CASSYTTASGSGVANTGELFF.

This chain connects TRBV4-1 to TRBJ2-5; 9 nucleotides align to TRBD2. The V gene end was trimmed by 3 bases and the J gene end by 5 bases; junction bases not matched to a gene: 13. This CDR3 is built from 17 residues. Germline V lookup: CDR1 MGHRA, CDR2 YSYEKL. CDR3: CASSHAPLAGVGETQYF. The CDR3 DNA reads as TGCGCCAGCAGCCACGCCCCCTTAGCGGGAGTCGGGGAGACCCAGTACTTC.

This clonotype came up many times. V and J are TRBV11-2 and TRBJ2-2, with 11 bases lining up with TRBD2. This CDR3 comprises 16 residues. Trimming removed 0 bases from V and 6 bases from J; junction bases left unmatched: 3. Looked up from germline, CDR1 is SGHAT and CDR2 is FQNNGV. CDR3 coding DNA: TGTGCCAGCAGCTTAGATCTAGCGGGAGGCCCCGGGGAGCTGTTTTTT. This gives the protein CASSLDLAGGPGELFF.

The chain recombines TRBV5-4 with TRBJ2-2, with D possibly TRBD2 on 5 matching bases. Trimming removed 1 base from V and 7 bases from J, with 11 bases in between. Germline V gene lookup returns CDR1 SGHNT and CDR2 YYREEE (reference sequence). CDR3 length: 14 residues. The CDR3 coding sequence is TGTGCCAGCAGCTTGCGAGGGATGGTCGGGGAGCTGTTTTTT. Translated, it gives CASSLRGMVGELFF.

The sample holds many counts of this clonotype. V gene TRBV5-1 combines with J gene TRBJ2-1, with TRBD2 matching 13 bases. V lost 0 bases, J lost 7 bases, and 4 bases stayed unmatched. Germline CDR1 is SGHRS and CDR2 is YFSETQ. There are 16 residues in the CDR3. This chain's CDR3 is CASSLEGTSGVNEQFF. In DNA, the CDR3 is TGCGCCAGCAGCTTGGAAGGGACTAGCGGGGTGAATGAGCAGTTCTTC.

This clonotype has at least ten counts. The chain carries TRBV2 and TRBJ2-7; D perhaps matches TRBD2 (5 bases). The CDR3 covers 14 residues. Per germline, CDR1 SNHLY and CDR2 FYNNEI. Trimming shortened V by 3 bases and J by 2 bases, and 11 bases separated the two germline ends. CDR3 DNA sequence: TGTGCCAGCAGTGAGGAGGCCTTAGCCTACGAGCAGTACTTC. Translating it yields CASSEEALAYEQYF. The whole variable domain, filled in from reference TRBV2 and TRBJ2-7, reads EPEVTQTPSHQVTQMGQEVILRCVPISNHLYFYWYRQILGQKVEFLVSFYNNEISEKSEIFDDQFSVERPDGSNFTLKIRSTKLEDSAMYFCASSEEALAYEQYFGPGTRLTVT.

The chain combines TRBV28 with TRBJ2-7, with TRBD1 matching 8 bases. The CDR3 has 18 residues. Per the germline V gene, CDR1 is MDHEN and CDR2 is SYDVKM. With V trimmed by 2 bases and J by 3 bases, 15 bases remained unmatched. The CDR3 loop reads CASSLLPGQVALGYEQYF. CDR3 DNA sequence: TGTGCCAGCAGTTTACTCCCGGGACAGGTAGCCCTGGGCTACGAGCAGTACTTC.

Ten or more counts support this clonotype. This chain joins TRBV6-2 or TRBV6-3 and TRBJ2-2, with 10 positions matching TRBD1. This CDR3 spans 15 amino acids. V lost 5 bases, J lost 6 bases, and 6 bases stayed unmatched. Per the germline V gene, CDR1 is MNHEY and CDR2 is SVGEGT. The CDR3 DNA reads TGTGCCAGCAGTGAATGGGGACAGGGGTCCGGGGAGCTGTTTTTT. Protein: CASSEWGQGSGELFF.

This clonotype has at least ten counts. This rearrangement joins TRBV3-1 to TRBJ2-7; D may match TRBD1 or TRBD2 (5 bases each). CDR3 length equals 17 residues. V was shortened by 0 bases and J by 1 base, with 16 bases between the two germline ends. Germline-derived CDR1 and CDR2 are LGHDT and YNNKEL (reference sequence). This CDR3 reads CASSQDGTGKMSYEQYF. CDR3 coding DNA: TGTGCCAGCAGCCAAGATGGGACGGGAAAGATGTCCTACGAGCAGTACTTC.

The chain links TRBV7-3 to TRBJ2-2; TRBD2 matches at 11 bases. The V segment lost 8 bases and the J segment 3 bases; nucleotides outside the gene matches: 5. Per germline, CDR1 SGHTA and CDR2 FQGTGA. CDR3 length: 15 amino acids. The DNA for the CDR3 is TGTGCCAGCGGGATGGGACTAGCGGACACCGGGGAGCTGTTTTTT. Residues: CASGMGLADTGELFF.

On this clonotype: A read error may explain this, as a much larger clone is one base away. The V call is TRBV27, the J call TRBJ2-7; 10 bases are a match to TRBD2. Germline V gene sequence: CDR1 MNHEY, CDR2 SMNVEV (reference sequence). The CDR3 spans 15 residues. Written as DNA, the CDR3 is TGTGTCAGCACCCCCAGCGGGAGGGCCTCCTACGAGCAGTACTTC. It yields the protein CVSTPSGRASYEQYF.

There are a few counts of this clonotype. V usage is TRBV29-1 and J usage is TRBJ2-2, with TRBD1 matching 7 bases. The ends lost 5 bases at V and 4 bases at J; junction bases unmatched: 7. CDR1 SQVTM and CDR2 ANQGSEA come from the germline V gene. This CDR3 comprises 14 residues. CDR3 sequence (DNA): TGCAGCGTTACGTCGGGACAGCTCACCGGGGAGCTGTTTTTT. This sequence encodes CSVTSGQLTGELFF.

This clonotype was detected a few times. The chain uses TRBV28 and TRBJ1-5; D is unclear. V dropped 2 bases and J dropped 7 bases, with 6 bases sitting between them. The V gene's germline CDR1 is MDHEN and CDR2 SYDVKM. This CDR3 is 12 amino acids long. CDR3 nucleotide sequence: TGTGCCAGCAGTTTAAGGTCCCAGCCCCAGCATTTT. Translating gives CASSLRSQPQHF.

In its sample, this clonotype was seen a few times. V usage is TRBV11-2 and J usage is TRBJ2-7; D not resolved. The V end was cut by 0 bases, the J end by 2 bases, with 11 bases between. The CDR3 is 15 residues long. CDR1 SGHAT and CDR2 FQNNGV come from the germline V gene. The CDR3 here is CASSLDQWRTYEQYF. CDR3 nucleotide sequence: TGTGCCAGCAGCTTAGATCAATGGAGAACCTACGAGCAGTACTTC.

Concerning this clonotype: A much larger clone lies a single base off, so this may be a read error. It is likely a read error, because the conserved phenylalanine at the end of the CDR3 is missing. CDR3 amino acids: CASSLAATEAFL. Here the CDR3 DNA reads TGTGCCAGCAGTTTAGCGGCCACTGAAGCTTTCCTT. The rearrangement links TRBV12-3 or TRBV12-4 to TRBJ1-1; no firm D call. The CDR3 consists of 12 residues. Trimming took 0 bases from V and 4 from J, leaving 3 bases between them.

The table lists this clonotype with many counts. The chain has TRBV20-1 and TRBJ1-1, with D uncertain. The CDR3 is 11 amino acids. Germline CDR1 DFQATT, CDR2 SNEGSKA (reference sequence). Between the trimmed V and J ends, which lost 3 bases and 5 bases, there was a span of 7 bases. The CDR3, as DNA: TGCAGTGCTAGGGGGTATACTGAAGCTTTCTTT. This encodes CSARGYTEAFF.

This clonotype was observed a handful of times. V is TRBV10-3 and J is TRBJ2-1; D not resolved. Judging by the DNA end, TRBJ2-5 fits better; the J call may be wrong. Germline-derived CDR1 and CDR2 are ENHRY and SYGVKD. The CDR3 runs 11 residues. The CDR3 DNA follows: TGTGCCATCAGTCCCGGGGAGACCCAGTACTTC. Protein product: CAISPGETQYF.

Only a few counts were recorded for this clonotype. The chain links TRBV19 to TRBJ2-5; D is uncertain. Looked up from germline, CDR1 is LNHDA and CDR2 is SQIVND (reference sequence). CDR3 length: 11 amino acids. Trimming stripped 5 bases from V and 5 bases from J, with 6 bases between. The CDR3, as DNA: TGTGCCAGTAGTGTGGCTGAGACCCAGTACTTC. It is translated as CASSVAETQYF.

Comment on this clonotype: A much larger clone is a single base away; this may be a read error. V is TRBV6-1 and J is TRBJ1-1, with D maybe TRBD1 (6 bases). The V end was cut by 6 bases, the J end by 6 bases, with 11 bases between. The length of the CDR3 is 12 residues. The germline CDR1 and CDR2 sequences are MNHNS and SASEGT. The CDR3, as DNA: TGTGCCAGCAGACACGAGGGGGCTGAAGCTTTCTTT. Its translation: CASRHEGAEAFF.